This T cell receptor (beta chain) was profiled in a study of T cell responses to AZD1222 COVID-19 vaccine. Overall study results and limits: An increase in Spike-specific TCR breadth and depth was observed after two AZD1222 doses. Within unmutated variant regions lay the reported targets of nearly half of spike-specific TCRs. Clonal diversity was possibly underestimated, and the donors were mostly white British, with more females.

Profiling relied on immunoSEQ multiplex PCR, and the TCRdb table lists in-frame clones only, not all of them. The profile shows some 120,000 clones, around 85% of them singletons. Points on this clone: The antigen is unknown.

CDR1 and CDR2 (germline): MDHEN, SYDVKM. This CDR3 contains 10 residues. With 8 bases removed from V and 8 bases from J, the gap between germline ends came to 8 bases. This sequence joins TRBV28 and TRBJ2-3; no clear D. The input for sequencing was peripheral blood, taken on day 0 of AZD1222 vaccination. The receptor was derived from an adult in good health. In nucleotides, the CDR3 is TGTGCCAGCGGAGACTTTACGCAGTATTTT. This encodes CASGDFTQYF. Based on the CDR3 plus reference TRBV28 and TRBJ2-3, the full variable domain is DVKVTQSSRYLVKRTGEKVFLECVQDMDHENMFWYRQDPGLGLRLIYFSYDVKMKEKGDIPEGYSVSREKKERFSLILESASTNQTSMYLCASGDFTQYFGPGTRLTVL.